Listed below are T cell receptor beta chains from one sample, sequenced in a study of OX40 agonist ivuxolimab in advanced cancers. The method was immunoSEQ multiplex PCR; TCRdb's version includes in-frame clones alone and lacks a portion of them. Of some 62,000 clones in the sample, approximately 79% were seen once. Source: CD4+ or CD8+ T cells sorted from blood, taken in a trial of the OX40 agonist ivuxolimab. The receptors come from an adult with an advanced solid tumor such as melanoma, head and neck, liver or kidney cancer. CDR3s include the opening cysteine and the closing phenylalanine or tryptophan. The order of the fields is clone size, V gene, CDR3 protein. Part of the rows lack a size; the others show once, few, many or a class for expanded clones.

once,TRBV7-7,CASSPLTSGRMGQETQYF
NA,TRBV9,CASSVDASGTDNEQFF
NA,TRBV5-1,CASSSDRVFGYTF
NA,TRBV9,CASSLTDNYGYTF
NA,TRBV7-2,CASSVDGYTF
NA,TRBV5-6,CASSNMGPTNEKLFF
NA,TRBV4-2,CASSRRQGAMNTEAFF
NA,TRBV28,CASTFPRGLTYEQYF
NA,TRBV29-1,CSVIKGGLSTDTQYF
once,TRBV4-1,CASSHRTSGDYEQYF
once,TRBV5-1,CASSLLPGTGLVQETQYF
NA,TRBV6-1,CASSREQFF
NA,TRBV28,CASGVREKLFF
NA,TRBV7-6,CASSPISRGGQYQETQYF
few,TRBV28,CASSLGQGYEQYF
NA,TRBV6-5,CASSYSDRDQHF
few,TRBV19,CASNPTEYSNQPQHF
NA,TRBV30,CAWERNRGSTEAFF
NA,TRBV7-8,CASSLEAVNQPQHF
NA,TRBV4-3,CASSQDGSSYNEQFF
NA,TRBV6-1,CAVLRAASYEQYF
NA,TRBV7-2,CASSLEAGYSNQPQHF
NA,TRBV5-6,CASSLYGSNIQYF
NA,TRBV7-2,CASSLGPSESYEQYF
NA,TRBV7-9,CASSLESQNEAFF
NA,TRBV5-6,CASTRDGGGRTDTQYF
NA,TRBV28,CASSFRGRVYVGAGELFF
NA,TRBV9,CASSVSYVGESGNTIYF
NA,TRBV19,CASSSSPGLAGDTSLYEQYF
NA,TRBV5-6,CASSLGLANNEQFF
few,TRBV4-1,CASSPGASNYGYTF
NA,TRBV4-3,CASSPRDPRAGTGELFF
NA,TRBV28,CASSLSSAGGYEQYF
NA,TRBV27,CASSLSMGTDLDEQYF
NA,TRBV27,CASSLEGTPWDTQYF
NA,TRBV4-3,CASSQMDYAGGGSEQFF
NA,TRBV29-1,CSARSVNTEAFF
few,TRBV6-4,CASSGLAGGTDTQYF
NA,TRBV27,CASSLARFNEKLFF
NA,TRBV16,CASSGAGTNYGYTF
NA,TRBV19,CASRPLLGGAQPQHF
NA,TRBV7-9,CASSDQWGGMNTEAFF
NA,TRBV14,CASSQDGGSTYGYTF
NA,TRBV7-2,CASSLGLAGPNNEQFF
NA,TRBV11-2,CASSLGRGRETQYF
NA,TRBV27,CASSLSAGPRERYNEQFF
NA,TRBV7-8,CASSLAVRTDTQYF
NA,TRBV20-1,CSARTADAQYF
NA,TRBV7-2,CASSFNPGQGFAFF
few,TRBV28,CASKGGGRGNQPQHF
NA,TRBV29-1,CSVARAASGTGELFF
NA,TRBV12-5,CASGSGLAETDTQYF
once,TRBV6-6,CASKGYGQPQHF
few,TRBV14,CASSQDLVVTGNYGYTF
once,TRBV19,CASSIGAAWPHQPQHF